The 2 T cell receptor beta chains presented below share a single source sample, sequenced in a study of T-cell reconstitution after alpha-beta-depleted transplantation in children. A TCRbeta library incorporating unique molecular identifiers was prepared. TCRdb redid the calling of the PCR reads with MiXCR, one entry per CDR3 protein. This table holds roughly 300,000 distinct CDR3 sequences, approximately 9.6% found once. Sequences were derived from PBMCs from the stem cell graft donor, sampled from the stem cell graft. The receptors here all came from a human donor who donated a stem cell graft to a child with SCID.

V usage is TRBV7-6 and J usage is TRBJ2-5; TRBD1 is a possible D gene (5 bases). CDR1 and CDR2 (germline): SGHVS, FNYEAQ. The length of the CDR3 is 14 residues. V was cut by 4 bases and J by 3 bases, with 12 bases left in between. The CDR3 sequence is CASSSLGVEETQYF. The CDR3 DNA follows: TGTGCCAGCAGCTCCCTAGGGGTGGAAGAGACCCAGTACTTC. The entire variable domain, with the rest obtained from reference TRBV7-6 and TRBJ2-5, is as follows: GAGVSQSPRYKVTKRGQDVALRCDPISGHVSLYWYRQALGQGPEFLTYFNYEAQQDKSGLPNDRFSAERPEGSISTLTIQRTEQRDSAMYRCASSSLGVEETQYFGPGTRLLVL.

This clonotype has ten or more counts. The chain employs TRBV5-1 and TRBJ1-2, with D possibly matching TRBD1 (6 bases). The V gene's germline CDR1 is SGHRS and CDR2 YFSETQ. V lost 3 bases to trimming and J lost 5 bases, with 11 bases between them. The CDR3 runs 13 residues. The DNA of the CDR3 is TGCGCCAGCAGCTCTGCAGGGGATTATGGCTACACCTTC. It codes for CASSSAGDYGYTF.